These T cell receptor beta chains were read from a single sample in a study of blood T cells in healthy people across ages. TCRdb redid the calling of the 5' RACE reads with MiXCR, one entry per CDR3 protein. Found here are about 640,000 distinct CDR3 sequences, about 28% of them singletons; the top ten hold less than 20%. The sequencing sample was made of blood. These receptors all come from a woman of 80 years or more in good health. The CDR3 runs from the conserved cysteine through the conserved F or W. Each record gives: V gene, CDR3 protein.

TRBV10-3	CAINELGETQFF
TRBV28	CASRVAGEGTDTQYF
TRBV3-1	CASSQDRVAADEQFF
TRBV6-1	CASSEQIVLETQYF
TRBV29-1	CSVVQGPANTGELFF
TRBV20-1	CSARDLGSTYEQYF
TRBV7-9	CASSSTGEDEQYF
TRBV7-2	CASSLAHSEGADTQYF
TRBV3-1	CASSPPSGGNNEQFF
TRBV7-9	CASSSLQGTEQYF
TRBV11-2	CTSSLDVLSSYEQYF
TRBV7-2	CASSLGSARGETQYF
TRBV18	CASSLLNPQGVQQETQYF
TRBV12-3/TRBV12-4	CASTVPGLNAEAFF
TRBV27	CASSPQGFNWGGYTF
TRBV5-1	CASRGDRGESPLHF
TRBV4-2	CASSQDPGAPNEKLFF
TRBV12-3/TRBV12-4	CASSHIGSNQPQHF
TRBV5-1	CASKVAGQGTSEQYF
TRBV7-2	CASTIRRGPADSPLHF
TRBV3-1	CASSRLSGLGNEQFF
TRBV5-4	CASSLSGRGADTQYF
TRBV28	CASRFPQGLPGYTF
TRBV27	CASSLGQRYGYTF
TRBV20-1	CSARGTYYNEQFF
TRBV3-1	CASSPRGRTNTDTQYF
TRBV30	CAWSRGTLAGGHYEQFF
TRBV27	CASSMGTGGPREQYF
TRBV20-1	CSASGTGASNQPQHF
TRBV6-2/TRBV6-3	CASSYFGSSGGATDTQYF
TRBV6-5	CASNDRGMAYEQYF
TRBV18	CASSPLGHGALNTEAFF
TRBV2	CASSPGTGRGGYTF
TRBV24-1	CATSERTGEDTQYF
TRBV9	CASSPDGFSYNSPLHF
TRBV28	CASSPRREHGYTF
TRBV20-1	CSARVGETQYF
TRBV29-1	CSVARGDTQYF
TRBV10-2	CASSEWGDPEQYF
TRBV6-2/TRBV6-3	CASSQTGPGEYF
TRBV10-3	CAISESGGGARSDTQYF
TRBV20-1	CSARANIGASYEQYF
TRBV20-1	CSARGDGNYGYTF
TRBV21-1	CASTTGAGPMNTEAFF
TRBV20-1	CSAGRQGATYELFF
TRBV9	CASSATGGNQETQYF
TRBV7-2	CASSLARVNSGANVLTF
TRBV11-2	CASSLASGDIQYF
TRBV7-9	CASSLAGTALNTEAFF
TRBV6-2/TRBV6-3	CASSYPTGSMNTEAFF
TRBV5-1	CASSLAVRADGYTF
TRBV7-2	CASSLGLAGHNEQFF
TRBV11-2	CASSFSQGAGETQYF
TRBV6-5	CASSYGSGGMWNTEAFF
TRBV29-1	CSVVHSLAGGRSYEQYF
TRBV29-1	CSVEEWGIQETQYF